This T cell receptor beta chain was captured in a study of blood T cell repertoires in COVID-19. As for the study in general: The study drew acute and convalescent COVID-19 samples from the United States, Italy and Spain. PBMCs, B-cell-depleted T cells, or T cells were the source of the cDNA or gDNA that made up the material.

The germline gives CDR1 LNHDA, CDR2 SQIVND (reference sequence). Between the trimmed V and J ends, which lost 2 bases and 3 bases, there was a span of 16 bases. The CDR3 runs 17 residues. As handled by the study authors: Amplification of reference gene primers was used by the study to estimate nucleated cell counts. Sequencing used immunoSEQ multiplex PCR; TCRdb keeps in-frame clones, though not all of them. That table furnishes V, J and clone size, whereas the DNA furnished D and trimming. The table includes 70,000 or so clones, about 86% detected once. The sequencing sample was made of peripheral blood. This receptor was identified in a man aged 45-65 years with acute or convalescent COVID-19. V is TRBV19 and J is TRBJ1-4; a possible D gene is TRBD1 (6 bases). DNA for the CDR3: TGTGCCAGTAGTATAATTCGGGGGGGCTCGGCTAATGAAAAACTGTTTTTT. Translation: CASSIIRGGSANEKLFF. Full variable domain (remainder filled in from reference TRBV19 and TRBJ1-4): DGGITQSPKYLFRKEGQNVTLSCEQNLNHDAMYWYRQDPGQGLRLIYYSQIVNDFQKGDIAEGYSVSREKKESFPLTVTSAQKNPTAFYLCASSIIRGGSANEKLFFGSGTQLSVL.